The present entry profiles one T cell receptor beta chain with its context. The trim removed 0 bases at V and 8 bases at J, leaving 6 bases unmatched. In germline, CDR1 is SGHAT, CDR2 FQNNGV. The CDR3 is 14 residues long. Generated by immunoSEQ multiplex PCR, the TCRdb table keeps only in-frame clones and is missing some. The sample lists fewer than 50,000 clones, 55% to 75% occurring once. This sample was taken from a study of blood T cell repertoires in COVID-19. The specimen was peripheral blood. This clonotype was obtained from a man older than 75 with acute or convalescent COVID-19. The chain links TRBV11-2 to TRBJ1-2; 7 nucleotides line up with TRBD1. CDR3 bases: TGTGCCAGCAGCTTAGATTGGGCAGGGGGAGGCTACACCTTC. This translates into CASSLDWAGGGYTF.